These 15 T cell receptor beta chains were all obtained from the same sample, sequenced in a study of blood T cell repertoires in COVID-19. Clones were read by immunoSEQ multiplex PCR, and TCRdb kept only the in-frame ones, dropping some. The sample shows 140,000 to 150,000 clones, approximately 82% of them seen only once. The specimen was peripheral blood. These receptors were taken from a man in his sixties with active or convalescent COVID-19.

The V and J genes are TRBV27 and TRBJ2-7; 7 bases line up with TRBD1. The V and J ends lost 8 bases and 5 bases, in that order; junction bases with no gene match: 12. The CDR3 spans 14 residues. Germline loops: CDR1 MNHEY, CDR2 SMNVEV (reference sequence). The CDR3 DNA follows: TGTGCCAGCGCCCGACAGGGAACCGTCCACGAGCAGTACTTC. Amino acids: CASARQGTVHEQYF.

The rearrangement uses TRBV6-5 and TRBJ1-1, with D possibly TRBD1 on 6 matching bases. Germline loops: CDR1 MNHEY, CDR2 SVGAGI. CDR3 length: 14 amino acids. V lost 7 bases and J lost 6, with 18 bases in between. CDR3: CASIPLGGWPEAFF. The CDR3 DNA is TGTGCCAGCATTCCTTTAGGGGGTTGGCCTGAAGCTTTCTTT.

A remark on this clone: Compared with germline, one end of the junction differs, possibly owing to a read error. The chain uses TRBV13 and TRBJ1-4; TRBD1 is a possible D gene (6 bases). From germline, CDR1 is PRHDT and CDR2 FYEKMQ (reference sequence). This CDR3 contains 15 residues. CDR3 DNA sequence: TGTGCCAGCAGCCTAGGGACACTCATAAAGGAAAAACTGTTTTTT. This encodes CASSLGTLIKEKLFF.

The CDR3 sequence: CASSGTSGALPNEQFF. The CDR3 coding sequence is TGTGCCAGCAGCGGGACTAGCGGGGCGTTGCCCAATGAGCAGTTCTTC. V usage is TRBV14 and J usage is TRBJ2-1; 13 nucleotides match TRBD2. V trimming: 5 bases; J trimming: 6 bases; junction bases outside the gene matches: 7. Germline V gene sequence: CDR1 SGHDN, CDR2 FVKESK. The CDR3 has 16 residues.

The chain couples TRBV4-3 to TRBJ2-7; 7 positions agree with TRBD1. CDR3 length: 14 residues. Germline V CDR1 and CDR2: LGHNA, YSLEER. The ends lost 4 bases at V and 5 bases at J; junction bases unmatched: 8. The DNA for the CDR3 is TGCGCCAGCAGCCTGACCGGGACAGCCCACGAGCAGTACTTC. Protein product: CASSLTGTAHEQYF.

This clone was observed a single time. CDR3 residues: CSAVPGQGWSNYGYTF. CDR3 DNA sequence: TGCAGCGCCGTTCCGGGACAGGGGTGGTCTAACTATGGCTACACCTTC. V and J are TRBV29-1 and TRBJ1-2, with 10 bases that match TRBD1. Germline lookup yields CDR1 SQVTM and CDR2 ANQGSEA. The ends lost 7 bases at V and 0 bases at J; junction bases unmatched: 11. CDR3 length equals 16 residues.

The chain combines TRBV5-6 with TRBJ1-1; D is unclear. The germline gives CDR1 SGHDT, CDR2 YYEEEE. V shed 3 bases and J shed 5 bases, with 14 bases lying between them. There are 14 residues in the CDR3. CDR3 amino acids: CASSSDWLGTEAFF. The CDR3 DNA follows: TGTGCCAGCAGCTCGGACTGGTTGGGAACTGAAGCTTTCTTT. The full variable domain, rest sourced from reference TRBV5-6 and TRBJ1-1, is DAGVTQSPTHLIKTRGQQVTLRCSPKSGHDTVSWYQQALGQGPQFIFQYYEEEERQRGNFPDRFSGHQFPNYSSELNVNALLLGDSALYLCASSSDWLGTEAFFGQGTRLTVV.

This clone appeared a single time. This rearrangement joins TRBV21-1 to TRBJ1-6. TRBV21-1 is labeled a pseudogene. The CDR3 covers 15 residues. CDR3 loop: CASTKRTNYNSPLHF. The CDR3 DNA sequence: TGTGCCAGCACCAAGAGAACTAACTATAATTCACCCCTCCACTTT.

For the CDR3, the DNA is TGTGCCAGCAGTGTACTAGGGATGAACACTGAAGCTTTCTTT. Its translation is CASSVLGMNTEAFF. The chain combines TRBV25-1 with TRBJ1-1; no definite D call. V lost 4 bases to trimming and J lost 0 bases, with 9 bases between them. CDR1 MGHDK and CDR2 SYGVNS come from the germline V gene. The CDR3 runs to 14 residues.

The chain carries TRBV4-3 and TRBJ1-5, with D maybe TRBD1 (5 bases). The CDR3 covers 13 residues. Germline V gene lookup returns CDR1 LGHNA and CDR2 YSLEER. V lost 1 base, J lost 8 bases, and 9 bases lay in between. DNA of the CDR3: TGCGCCAGCAGCCAAGTGGGGGGAGAGCCCCAGCATTTT. Its protein is CASSQVGGEPQHF.

V gene TRBV4-1 combines with J gene TRBJ2-1; 13 bases map to TRBD2. CDR3 length: 15 amino acids. Trimming removed 4 bases from V and 7 bases from J; junction bases left unmatched: 4. CDR1 and CDR2 from the germline V gene are MGHRA and YSYEKL. As DNA, the CDR3 is TGCGCCAGCAGCCCACTAGCGGGGGGGCCGAATGAGCAGTTCTTC. Translated, it gives CASSPLAGGPNEQFF.

This clone was seen at least ten times. The rearrangement joins TRBV13 to TRBJ1-2; D is possibly TRBD1 (5 bases). Trimming pared 1 base from V and 6 bases from J, leaving 18 bases between. Germline-derived CDR1 and CDR2 are PRHDT and FYEKMQ (reference sequence). This CDR3 spans 16 amino acids. In DNA, the CDR3 is TGTGCCAGCAGCTTAGCTCTATGGGGCCCCGGAGATGGCTACACCTTC. It specifies CASSLALWGPGDGYTF.

The CDR3 DNA follows: TGTGCCAGCAGTTACTCGGGGGGTAAAAAGGGAGCTTTCTTT. Its protein is CASSYSGGKKGAFF. The rearrangement joins TRBV6-5 to TRBJ1-1; D possibly corresponds to TRBD1 (5 bases). The CDR3 runs to 14 residues. V gave up 0 bases and J gave up 10 bases, with 15 bases separating them. Germline V gives CDR1 MNHEY, CDR2 SVGAGI.

Here the CDR3 reads CASSLPGQGPSEAFF. The DNA of the CDR3 is TGTGCCAGCAGTCTTCCGGGACAGGGTCCGTCTGAAGCTTTCTTT. The rearrangement uses TRBV28 and TRBJ1-1, with TRBD1 matching over 9 bases. The CDR3 extends over 15 amino acids. Germline V gene lookup returns CDR1 MDHEN and CDR2 SYDVKM. The V gene end was trimmed by 5 bases and the J gene end by 6 bases; junction bases not matched to a gene: 10.

This chain uses TRBV7-9 with TRBJ2-3; 7 nucleotides agree with TRBD1. The CDR3 sequence is 13 residues long. Germline CDR1 is SEHNR and CDR2 is FQNEAQ (reference sequence). With V trimmed by 6 bases and J by 4 bases, 4 bases remained unmatched. The DNA for the CDR3 is TGTGCCAGCAGAAAAACAGGGGCAGATACGCAGTATTTT. Translation: CASRKTGADTQYF.